Following are 27 T cell receptor beta chains from one sample sequenced in a study of control samples from healthy donors and cancer patients. Here immunoSEQ multiplex PCR was the method, and the copy in TCRdb shows in-frame clones only, minus some. Here the sample spans over 150,000 clones, over 95% being singletons. Sequenced: blood. These receptors originate from a woman aged 25 to 39 in good health.

The V and J genes are TRBV3-1 (or the pseudogene TRBV3-2) and TRBJ2-1; TRBD2 matches 8 bases. Germline V CDR1 and CDR2: LGHDT, YNNKEL (reference sequence). V lost 2 bases and J lost 1; bases outside the gene matches: 1. The CDR3 loop spans 15 amino acids. In nucleotides, the CDR3 is TGTGCCAGCAGCCAACGGGGGGGGTCCTACAATGAGCAGTTCTTC. Protein: CASSQRGGSYNEQFF.

The V and J genes are TRBV18 and TRBJ1-2, with D possibly TRBD1 on 5 matching bases. V lost 5 bases, J lost 5 bases, and 12 bases lay in between. Germline loops: CDR1 KGHSH, CDR2 LQKENI. CDR3 size: 13 residues. CDR3 sequence: CASSAQTEYGYTF. Here the CDR3 DNA reads TGTGCCAGCTCAGCCCAGACAGAATATGGCTACACCTTC.

The chain employs TRBV28 and TRBJ2-3; 8 bases line up with TRBD2. The germline CDR1 and CDR2 sequences are MDHEN and SYDVKM. V dropped 6 bases and J dropped 6; count of bases not matched to a gene: 8. The length of the CDR3 is 14 residues. CDR3 protein: CASSRPGGVDTQYF. The CDR3 region has the DNA TGTGCCAGCAGCCGCCCGGGAGGGGTTGATACGCAGTATTTT. The whole variable domain, remainder taken from reference TRBV28 and TRBJ2-3, is DVKVTQSSRYLVKRTGEKVFLECVQDMDHENMFWYRQDPGLGLRLIYFSYDVKMKEKGDIPEGYSVSREKKERFSLILESASTNQTSMYLCASSRPGGVDTQYFGPGTRLTVL.

This clone was seen a handful of times. This chain links TRBV7-2 with TRBJ2-1; D not certain. CDR3 length equals 15 residues. Trimming removed 1 base at V and 0 bases at J, with 7 bases between. Germline V gives CDR1 SGHTA, CDR2 FQGNSA. The CDR3 nucleotides read TGTGCCAGCAGCTTAGGTCCTAGCTCCTACAATGAGCAGTTCTTC. It is translated as CASSLGPSSYNEQFF.

This chain joins TRBV30 and TRBJ2-7; D is uncertain. Germline assignment: CDR1 GTSNPN and CDR2 SVGIG (reference sequence). Trimming removed 6 bases at V and 2 bases at J, with 17 bases between. This CDR3 region has 14 residues. The CDR3 DNA follows: TGTGCCTGCCAAGGTACGCGGACGGCCTACGAGCAGTACTTC. Translating gives CACQGTRTAYEQYF.

In nucleotides, the CDR3 is TGTGCCAGCAGCTTAGGACATAGCCAAGAGACCCAGTACTTC. Translating it yields CASSLGHSQETQYF. V usage is TRBV7-9 and J usage is TRBJ2-5; D gene unclear. CDR1 SEHNR and CDR2 FQNEAQ come from the germline V gene (reference sequence). The CDR3 is 14 amino acids. The germline V and J ends were trimmed by 1 base and 1 base, with 7 bases remaining between them.

The V gene is TRBV15, the J gene TRBJ1-2, with no clear D. The germline gives CDR1 LNHNV, CDR2 YYDKDF (reference sequence). The CDR3 is 14 amino acids. The V gene lost 6 bases and the J gene lost 3 bases, with 14 bases spanning the gap. The CDR3 spells CATSPRDPDYGYTF. The CDR3 DNA follows: TGTGCCACCAGTCCGCGCGACCCAGACTATGGCTACACCTTC.

The CDR3 reads CASRLTGIAGVYSQETQYF. CDR3 in DNA: TGTGCCAGCCGACTCACCGGAATAGCGGGAGTCTACTCCCAAGAGACCCAGTACTTC. This rearrangement joins TRBV18 to TRBJ2-5, with TRBD2 identical over 9 bases. This CDR3 is 19 amino acids long. In germline, CDR1 is KGHSH, CDR2 LQKENI. The J segment lost 1 base and the V segment lost 8 bases, leaving 20 bases of the junction unmatched.

The rearrangement uses TRBV6-6 and TRBJ2-5; 10 bases match TRBD1. Germline trimming cut 6 bases from V and 5 bases from J; bases unmatched to any gene: 9. The CDR3 is made up of 15 amino acids. Germline assignment: CDR1 MNHNY and CDR2 SVGAGI (reference sequence). The CDR3 protein is CASRFPGQGRETQYF. The CDR3 region has the DNA TGTGCCAGCAGATTTCCGGGACAGGGGCGGGAGACCCAGTACTTC.

V is TRBV25-1 and J is TRBJ2-7, with D maybe TRBD1 (6 bases). Between the trimmed V and J ends, which lost 6 bases and 12 bases, there was a span of 18 bases. Germline CDR1 is MGHDK and CDR2 is SYGVNS. CDR3 length: 12 amino acids. The chain's CDR3 is CASRIDLGQLYF. The CDR3 nucleotides are TGTGCCAGCAGGATAGATTTAGGACAGCTGTACTTC.

The chain combines TRBV28 with TRBJ1-1; TRBD1 agrees at 7 bases. V was clipped by 6 bases and J by 4 bases; unmatched bases: 8. The CDR3 is 14 residues long. CDR1 and CDR2 (germline): MDHEN, SYDVKM. CDR3 region: CASSFGTVSTEAFF. DNA of the CDR3: TGTGCCAGCAGCTTCGGGACAGTTAGCACTGAAGCTTTCTTT.

This chain connects TRBV5-1 to TRBJ2-7; tentatively, D is TRBD1 or TRBD2 (5 bases each). The V and J ends lost 2 bases and 6 bases respectively, with 15 bases between them. This CDR3 is built from 14 residues. CDR1 SGHRS and CDR2 YFSETQ come from the germline V gene. The CDR3 DNA reads TGCGCCAGCAGCTTAGGGGCAGCCACTAGCGAGCAGTACTTC. This translates into CASSLGAATSEQYF.

CDR3 loop: CASSLHSQGQYF. CDR3 in DNA: TGTGCCAGCAGCCTTCATTCGCAAGGGCAGTACTTC. The chain couples TRBV3-1 (or the pseudogene TRBV3-2) to TRBJ2-7; no reliable D call. The CDR3 loop spans 12 amino acids. The germline CDR1 and CDR2 sequences are LGHDT and YNNKEL (reference sequence). Trimming shortened V by 4 bases and J by 9 bases, and 13 bases separated the two germline ends.

This chain joins TRBV2 and TRBJ1-1; no reliable D call. CDR3 length: 13 amino acids. Trimming cost V 1 base and J 11 bases, with 14 bases left between them. Germline lookup yields CDR1 SNHLY and CDR2 FYNNEI. CDR3 DNA sequence: TGTGCCAGCAGTGAAGGCCTGGGAGCCCCCGCTTTCTTT. It is translated as CASSEGLGAPAFF.

V usage is TRBV15 and J usage is TRBJ2-7; D possibly corresponds to TRBD2 (6 bases). This CDR3 spans 16 amino acids. Trimming pared 1 base from V and 0 bases from J, leaving 13 bases between. Per germline, CDR1 LNHNV and CDR2 YYDKDF (reference sequence). The chain's CDR3 is CATSRGWGESSYEQYF. CDR3 coding DNA: TGTGCCACCAGCAGAGGGTGGGGGGAAAGCTCCTACGAGCAGTACTTC.

The rearrangement joins TRBV28 to TRBJ1-4; no reliable D call. CDR1 and CDR2 (germline): MDHEN, SYDVKM. V shed 6 bases and J shed 6 bases, with 17 bases lying between them. The CDR3 is 15 residues long. The CDR3 sequence: CASRPGVLPYEKLFF. The CDR3, as DNA: TGTGCCAGCAGACCTGGGGTCCTTCCCTATGAAAAACTGTTTTTT.

The chain is built from TRBV28 and TRBJ2-3, with TRBD2 matching 7 bases. The length of the CDR3 is 17 residues. The V segment lost 1 base and the J segment 4 bases; nucleotides outside the gene matches: 11. Germline V gene data show CDR1 as MDHEN and CDR2 as SYDVKM. In nucleotides, the CDR3 is TGTGCCAGCAGTTTATCAGGCGGGAGTGTTATTTCAGATACGCAGTATTTT. It is translated as CASSLSGGSVISDTQYF. The full variable domain, with the rest looked up from reference TRBV28 and TRBJ2-3, is DVKVTQSSRYLVKRTGEKVFLECVQDMDHENMFWYRQDPGLGLRLIYFSYDVKMKEKGDIPEGYSVSREKKERFSLILESASTNQTSMYLCASSLSGGSVISDTQYFGPGTRLTVL.

The chain joins TRBV6-1 to TRBJ1-4, with 8 bases lining up with TRBD1. The germline V gene has CDR1 MNHNS and CDR2 SASEGT. The CDR3 spans 15 residues. V lost 2 bases, J lost 9 bases, and 8 bases stayed unmatched. The chain's CDR3 is CASSERGRGLQKLFF. The CDR3 nucleotides are TGTGCCAGCAGTGAAAGGGGCAGGGGGCTTCAAAAACTGTTTTTT.

The chain carries TRBV28 and TRBJ1-2; D is ambiguous. Deletions cut 1 base from V and 7 bases from J, with 7 bases between. Germline V gene data show CDR1 as MDHEN and CDR2 as SYDVKM. This CDR3 has 12 amino acids. CDR3 residues: CASSLYLFGYTF. The CDR3, as DNA: TGTGCCAGCAGTTTATATTTGTTTGGCTACACCTTC.

This chain uses TRBV6-4 with TRBJ2-5, with D perhaps TRBD2 (6 bases). The germline V and J ends were trimmed by 8 bases and 1 base, with 20 bases remaining between them. This CDR3 contains 16 residues. Germline loops: CDR1 MRHNA, CDR2 SNTAGT. CDR3 residues: CASCVPGRRGQETQYF. The CDR3 DNA reads as TGTGCCAGCTGTGTGCCGGGCCGGCGGGGCCAAGAGACCCAGTACTTC.

This chain connects TRBV6-6 to TRBJ1-3; D remains unclear. Germline V CDR1 and CDR2: MNHNY, SVGAGI (reference sequence). The germline V and J ends were trimmed by 8 bases and 9 bases, with 14 bases remaining between them. The CDR3 has 12 residues. CDR3 in amino acids: CASSYDGFTIYF. DNA of the CDR3: TGTGCCAGCTCCTACGATGGGTTCACCATATATTTT.

The chain recombines TRBV6-2 or TRBV6-3 with TRBJ1-1; weak D call: TRBD1 (5 bases). The V end lost 2 bases, the J end lost 6 bases, and 13 bases lay between the germline ends. This CDR3 is built from 14 residues. Germline values: CDR1 MNHEY, CDR2 SVGEGT. The CDR3, as DNA: TGTGCCAGCAGTTACGGTCAGGGCGCAGCTGAAGCTTTCTTT. Its protein product is CASSYGQGAAEAFF.

The CDR3 nucleotides read TGCGCCAGCCCGGACAGGTTGCATTCACCCCTCCACTTT. Protein: CASPDRLHSPLHF. The chain has TRBV5-1 and TRBJ1-6; 7 bases are a match to TRBD1. The V and J ends lost 7 bases and 8 bases, in that order; junction bases with no gene match: 6. The CDR3 is made up of 13 amino acids. Per the germline V gene, CDR1 is SGHRS and CDR2 is YFSETQ.

The genes are TRBV2 and TRBJ2-7; D ambiguous. V was shortened by 2 bases and J by 1 base, with 9 bases between the two germline ends. Germline CDR1 reads SNHLY; CDR2 reads FYNNEI. This CDR3 spans 14 amino acids. CDR3 loop: CASSEFVVSYEQYF. CDR3 bases: TGTGCCAGCAGTGAATTCGTAGTTTCCTACGAGCAGTACTTC.

The V gene is TRBV18, the J gene TRBJ1-1, with D maybe TRBD1 (6 bases). V gave up 1 base and J gave up 0 bases, with 12 bases separating them. This CDR3 comprises 16 residues. Germline V lookup: CDR1 KGHSH, CDR2 LQKENI. The CDR3 DNA follows: TGTGCCAGCTCACCACGGGGGCAGGCTATGAACACTGAAGCTTTCTTT. Protein sequence: CASSPRGQAMNTEAFF.

This clone is a singleton in its sample. The chain employs TRBV18 and TRBJ2-6; 9 positions match TRBD1. The ends lost 5 bases at V and 2 bases at J; junction bases unmatched: 1. Germline V gene data show CDR1 as KGHSH and CDR2 as LQKENI. This CDR3 is built from 15 residues. The CDR3 protein is CASSWDRAGANVLTF. CDR3 bases: TGTGCCAGCTCATGGGACAGGGCTGGGGCCAACGTCCTGACTTTC.

The chain couples TRBV27 to TRBJ2-5; unclear D gene. Germline V lookup: CDR1 MNHEY, CDR2 SMNVEV (reference sequence). V dropped 5 bases and J dropped 2 bases, with 0 bases sitting between them. The CDR3 consists of 10 residues. The CDR3 here is CASSQETQYF. Written as DNA, the CDR3 is TGTGCCAGCAGTCAAGAGACCCAGTACTTC.